This T cell receptor (beta chain) was captured by sequencing in a study of T cells in Graves' hyperthyroidism and ophthalmopathy. Study-wide context: Prior to any treatment, at the point of initial diagnosis, peripheral blood was collected.

This CDR3 comprises 15 residues. Germline V lookup: CDR1 SGHNT, CDR2 YYREEE (reference sequence). V lost 4 bases and J lost 6, with 16 bases in between. Template material for amplifying TCR beta CDR3 regions consisted of RNA transcripts. HTBI primers were used for first-round RT-PCR of the TCR CDR3. One entry per CDR3 protein, called by TCRdb with MiXCR from the multiplex PCR reads. In the table there are hundreds of thousands of distinct CDR3 sequences, roughly 17% of which are singletons. The sequence derives from a young woman with Graves' ophthalmopathy. The sample comprised blood. The chain carries TRBV5-4 and TRBJ1-4; a weak D match, TRBD1 (6 bases). CDR3 residues: CASSPSGEVDEKLFF. CDR3 in DNA: TGTGCCAGCAGCCCGTCAGGGGAGGTGGATGAAAAACTGTTTTTT. Full variable domain (remainder filled in from reference TRBV5-4 and TRBJ1-4): ETGVTQSPTHLIKTRGQQVTLRCSSQSGHNTVSWYQQALGQGPQFIFQYYREEENGRGNFPPRFSGLQFPNYSSELNVNALELDDSALYLCASSPSGEVDEKLFFGSGTQLSVL.